Presented here are 19 T cell receptor beta chains from one specimen sequenced in a study of long-term antiretroviral therapy in people with HIV. With survey level as its setting, the immunoSEQ assay was v3.0. Here immunoSEQ multiplex PCR was the method, and the copy in TCRdb shows in-frame clones only, minus some. The sample gives tens of thousands of clones, about 94% of which show up once; approximately 2.5% is in the top ten. The sequencing here drew on unsorted PBMCs, taken approximately 7.4 years after starting antiretroviral therapy. All receptors come from a man aged 50 or older with HIV.

The V gene is TRBV12-5, the J gene TRBJ1-5, with D maybe TRBD1 (5 bases). The germline V gene encodes CDR1 LGHNT and CDR2 FRNRAP. The V end was cut by 9 bases, the J end by 1 base, with 13 bases between. There are 14 residues in the CDR3. The CDR3 loop reads CASGTLTSNQPQHF. Here the CDR3 DNA reads TGTGCTAGCGGGACTCTGACGAGCAATCAGCCCCAGCATTTT.

V usage is TRBV30 and J usage is TRBJ2-2, with D perhaps matching TRBD2 (6 bases). This CDR3 has 14 amino acids. Germline V lookup: CDR1 GTSNPN, CDR2 SVGIG (reference sequence). With 1 base removed from V and 1 base from J, the gap between germline ends came to 7 bases. In DNA form, the CDR3 reads TGTGCCTGGAGTGACGGGAGGAACACCGGGGAGCTGTTTTTT. Translation gives CAWSDGRNTGELFF. Based on the CDR3 plus reference TRBV30 and TRBJ2-2, the full variable domain is SQTIHQWPATLVQPVGSPLSLECTVEGTSNPNLYWYRQAAGRGLQLLFYSVGIGQISSEVPQNLSASRPQDRQFILSSKKLLLSDSGFYLCAWSDGRNTGELFFGEGSRLTVL.

V and J are TRBV5-1 and TRBJ1-2; D is undetermined. The germline V gene encodes CDR1 SGHRS and CDR2 YFSETQ. V lost 1 base to trimming and J lost 0 bases, with 10 bases between them. The CDR3 contains 15 residues. The CDR3 DNA reads TGCGCCAGCAGCTTGACTGGGCCCTCTAACTATGGCTACACCTTC. Its translation: CASSLTGPSNYGYTF.

The rearrangement links TRBV30 to TRBJ1-6, with D unclear. Germline lookup yields CDR1 GTSNPN and CDR2 SVGIG (reference sequence). V lost 0 bases and J lost 8, with 8 bases in between. The CDR3 sequence is 13 residues long. The CDR3 region has the DNA TGTGCCTGGAGTGTTGAGGAGTATTCACCCCTCCACTTT. It translates to CAWSVEEYSPLHF.

CDR3 loop: CASSPSSGNTIYF. In nucleotides, the CDR3 is TGTGCCAGCAGCCCTAGCTCTGGAAACACCATATATTTT. The chain joins TRBV2 to TRBJ1-3; D is uncertain. Looked up from germline, CDR1 is SNHLY and CDR2 is FYNNEI. The CDR3 is 13 amino acids. V was shortened by 6 bases and J by 0 bases, with 6 bases between the two germline ends.

V and J are TRBV7-9 and TRBJ2-3; tentative D call: TRBD1 (6 bases). The CDR3 extends over 14 amino acids. Germline-derived CDR1 and CDR2 are SEHNR and FQNEAQ (reference sequence). V was shortened by 3 bases and J by 6 bases, with 13 bases between the two germline ends. This CDR3 reads CASSFDRFGDTQYF. CDR3 bases: TGTGCCAGCAGCTTTGACAGGTTCGGGGATACGCAGTATTTT.

The rearrangement joins TRBV18 to TRBJ2-7; 10 bases match TRBD1. V lost 2 bases to trimming and J lost 3 bases; unmatched junction nucleotides: 4. The CDR3 spans 15 residues. In germline, CDR1 is KGHSH, CDR2 LQKENI. The CDR3 nucleotides are TGTGCCAGCTCACCATTCGGACAGGGGGACTACGAGCAGTACTTC. It specifies CASSPFGQGDYEQYF.

The CDR3 is CASTLNEQFF. The CDR3, as DNA: TGTGCCAGCACCCTTAATGAGCAGTTCTTC. The chain carries TRBV2 and TRBJ2-1, with no clear D. Germline V gene lookup returns CDR1 SNHLY and CDR2 FYNNEI. The CDR3 is 10 residues long. The V end was cut by 7 bases, the J end by 7 bases, with 5 bases between.

The rearrangement links TRBV5-1 to TRBJ1-1; the D is unclear. V was trimmed by 3 bases and J by 0 bases, leaving 12 bases between them. CDR1 and CDR2 from the germline V gene are SGHRS and YFSETQ. The CDR3 spans 15 residues. The CDR3 loop is CASSSLGVMNTEAFF. CDR3 DNA sequence: TGCGCCAGCAGCTCTTTAGGAGTCATGAACACTGAAGCTTTCTTT.

This clone has more than one count but fewer than ten. The V gene is TRBV27, the J gene TRBJ1-5; D might be TRBD1 (5 bases). This CDR3 is 14 amino acids long. V lost 6 bases, J lost 6 bases, and 15 bases lay in between. CDR1 and CDR2 from the germline V gene are MNHEY and SMNVEV (reference sequence). As DNA, the CDR3 is TGTGCCAGCAGACCTTCGGGGGAGGCTCAGCCCCAGCATTTT. It translates to CASRPSGEAQPQHF.

The V call is TRBV7-2, the J call TRBJ2-6; D unclear. CDR1 and CDR2 from the germline V gene are SGHTA and FQGNSA. Trimming cost V 6 bases and J 4 bases, with 13 bases left between them. The CDR3 contains 15 residues. In nucleotides, the CDR3 is TGTGCCAGCAGGCCTTCCGTCGTCGGGGCCAACGTCCTGACTTTC. Translating it yields CASRPSVVGANVLTF.

The chain is built from TRBV6-5 and TRBJ2-3, with 10 bases matching TRBD2. CDR3 length: 14 residues. Looked up from germline, CDR1 is MNHEY and CDR2 is SVGAGI. Germline trimming cut 6 bases from V and 3 bases from J; bases unmatched to any gene: 3. CDR3 DNA sequence: TGTGCCAGCAGGGGGGGACTAGCGACAGATACGCAGTATTTT. It codes for CASRGGLATDTQYF.

This sequence joins TRBV18 and TRBJ1-2; TRBD1 might be the D (6 bases). Germline assignment: CDR1 KGHSH and CDR2 LQKENI. The germline V and J ends were trimmed by 3 bases and 7 bases, with 18 bases remaining between them. This CDR3 is built from 15 residues. The CDR3 nucleotides are TGTGCCAGCTCACCCCAGCCTAGGGGGGTGGGTGGCTACACCTTC. Translated: CASSPQPRGVGGYTF.

This clone was detected once. The rearrangement links TRBV4-2 to TRBJ2-7; D gene ambiguous. CDR1 and CDR2 (germline): LGHNA, YNFKEQ. The CDR3 contains 12 residues. The V end was cut by 1 base, the J end by 5 bases, with 6 bases between. CDR3 nucleotides: TGTGCCAGCAGCCAAGGTCCCAACGAGCAGTACTTC. Amino acids: CASSQGPNEQYF.

The gene calls are TRBV7-9 and TRBJ2-7, with D perhaps being TRBD1 or TRBD2 (5 bases each). The CDR3 extends over 14 amino acids. Germline lookup yields CDR1 SEHNR and CDR2 FQNEAQ (reference sequence). The V gene lost 1 base and the J gene lost 0 bases, with 7 bases spanning the gap. The CDR3 is CASSLEGSSYEQYF. The CDR3 region has the DNA TGTGCCAGCAGCTTAGAGGGGAGCTCCTACGAGCAGTACTTC.

This sequence joins TRBV27 and TRBJ2-7; 12 bases line up with TRBD1. This CDR3 spans 16 amino acids. In germline, CDR1 is MNHEY, CDR2 SMNVEV (reference sequence). The V gene end was trimmed by 7 bases and the J gene end by 5 bases; junction bases not matched to a gene: 12. The CDR3 bases are TGTGCCAGCACCAATTTTTTGGGACAGGGGGCCCACGAGCAGTACTTC. Protein: CASTNFLGQGAHEQYF.

This chain joins TRBV18 and TRBJ1-1; no clear D. CDR1 is KGHSH and CDR2 is LQKENI in the germline V gene. V lost 0 bases, J lost 0 bases, and 14 bases lay in between. CDR3 length: 17 residues. The CDR3 region has the DNA TGTGCCAGCTCACCACCATCTGGTCCGACGATGAACACTGAAGCTTTCTTT. Translating gives CASSPPSGPTMNTEAFF.

The chain joins TRBV30 to TRBJ1-5; no clear D gene. V lost 2 bases, J lost 0 bases, and 11 bases lay in between. This CDR3 comprises 15 residues. Germline CDR1 is GTSNPN and CDR2 is SVGIG (reference sequence). The CDR3 sequence is CAWSSGRYSNQPQHF. The CDR3 nucleotides are TGTGCCTGGAGTTCTGGGAGATATAGCAATCAGCCCCAGCATTTT.

The gene calls are TRBV4-3 and TRBJ2-2, with TRBD2 identical over 10 bases. The germline V gene has CDR1 LGHNA and CDR2 YSLEER. After removal of 0 bases from V and 6 bases from J, the junction contained 7 bases not matched to a gene. CDR3 length: 17 amino acids. The CDR3: CASSQERRLAGAGELFF. The CDR3 nucleotides are TGCGCCAGCAGCCAAGAGAGGCGGCTAGCGGGGGCCGGGGAGCTGTTTTTT.